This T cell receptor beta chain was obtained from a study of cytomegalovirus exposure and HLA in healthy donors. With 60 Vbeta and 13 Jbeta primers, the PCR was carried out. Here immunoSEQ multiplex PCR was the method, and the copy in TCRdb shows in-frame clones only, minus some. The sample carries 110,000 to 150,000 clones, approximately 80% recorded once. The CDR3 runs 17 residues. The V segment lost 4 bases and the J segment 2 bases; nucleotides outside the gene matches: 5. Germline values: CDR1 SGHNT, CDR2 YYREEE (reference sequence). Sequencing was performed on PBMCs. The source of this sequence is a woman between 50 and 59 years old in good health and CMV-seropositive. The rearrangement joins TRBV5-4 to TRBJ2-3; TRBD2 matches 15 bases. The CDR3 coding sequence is TGTGCCAGCAGCGGACGGACTAGCGGGGGGGACACAGATACGCAGTATTTT. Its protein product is CASSGRTSGGDTDTQYF.